These T cell receptor beta chains were read from a single sample in a study of blood T cell repertoires in COVID-19. The repertoire was sequenced with immunoSEQ multiplex PCR; TCRdb's copy has only in-frame clones and lacks some. Of 140,000 to 150,000 clones listed, roughly 88% are singletons. The sample comprised peripheral blood. These receptors were taken from a man in his 70s with acute or convalescent COVID-19. The CDR3 runs from the conserved cysteine through the conserved F or W. The D gene is left open where the match is weak. Clone size, where shown, is once, few, many, or a class for clones that have expanded.

v_call	j_call	clone_size	d_call	cdr3_length	cdr3_aa	cdr3_nt
TRBV5-1	TRBJ2-5	.	TRBD1	15	CASSLVGQVQETQYF	TGCGCCAGCAGCTTGGTAGGACAGGTACAAGAGACCCAGTACTTC
TRBV7-2	TRBJ1-2	once	TRBD1	15	CASRPPGTGSYGYTF	TGTGCCAGCAGGCCTCCCGGGACAGGATCCTATGGCTACACCTTC
TRBV4-2	TRBJ2-5	.	TRBD2	18	CASSLKGLAGGHQETQYF	TGTGCCAGCAGTCTCAAGGGACTAGCGGGAGGTCACCAAGAGACCCAGTACTTC
TRBV7-3	TRBJ2-2	once	.	12	CASNGGTGELFF	TGTGCCAGCAACGGAGGCACCGGGGAGCTGTTTTTT
TRBV5-1	TRBJ1-1	once	.	13	CASSLTANTEAFF	TGCGCCAGCAGCTTGACAGCCAACACTGAAGCTTTCTTT
TRBV6-1	TRBJ1-1	.	.	14	CASSELRQNTEAFF	TGTGCCAGCAGTGAACTCAGGCAGAACACTGAAGCTTTCTTT
TRBV6-1	TRBJ1-4	.	.	15	CASSEAGGLNEKLFF	TGTGCCAGCAGTGAAGCTGGGGGACTGAATGAAAAACTGTTTTTT
TRBV3-1/TRBV3-2	TRBJ1-5	.	.	17	CASSQGHRSYSNQPQHF	TGTGCCAGCAGCCAAGGGCACAGATCTTATAGCAATCAGCCCCAGCATTTT
TRBV7-6	TRBJ2-3	.	TRBD1	16	CASSLGTGGSTDTQYF	TGTGCCAGCAGCTTGGGGACAGGGGGTAGCACAGATACGCAGTATTTT
TRBV19	TRBJ2-2	.	.	15	CASTRTAIVAGELFF	TGTGCCAGTACCCGGACAGCAATTGTGGCCGGGGAGCTGTTTTTT
TRBV7-9	TRBJ2-7	.	.	12	CASSLWPYEQYF	TGTGCCAGCAGCTTATGGCCCTACGAGCAGTACTTC
TRBV7-6	TRBJ2-5	.	TRBD2	15	CASSFGLAAQETQYF	TGTGCCAGCAGCTTCGGACTAGCGGCACAAGAGACCCAGTACTTC
TRBV3-1/TRBV3-2	TRBJ2-7	.	.	14	CASSQGQRAYEQYF	TGTGCCAGCAGCCAAGGACAGCGAGCCTACGAGCAGTACTTC
TRBV10-3	TRBJ2-7	.	TRBD1	18	CAIRSPPGGQGSSYEQYF	TGTGCCATCAGATCACCTCCCGGGGGACAGGGTAGCTCCTACGAGCAGTACTTC